These 20 T cell receptor beta chains were all obtained from the same sample, sequenced in a study of beta chain features in type 1 diabetes. Sequencing targeted expressed TCRB transcripts, as all isolated RNA had been reverse transcribed. Sequenced by immunoSEQ multiplex PCR; TCRdb stores in-frame clones only, minus some. The repertoire consists of fewer than 65,000 clones, with approximately 62% occurring once and the leading ten covering about 2.2%. Material for sequencing was Tregs from blood. These receptors were taken from a young woman in good health.

This chain joins TRBV11-2 and TRBJ2-3; 9 positions agree with TRBD1. V dropped 10 bases and J dropped 4; count of bases not matched to a gene: 6. Germline V CDR1 and CDR2: SGHAT, FQNNGV. The length of the CDR3 is 13 residues. CDR3 in amino acids: CATRDRVSDTQYF. Here the CDR3 DNA reads TGTGCCACCCGGGACAGGGTATCAGATACGCAGTATTTT.

The gene calls are TRBV6-5 and TRBJ1-1; D is unresolved. The germline V gene encodes CDR1 MNHEY and CDR2 SVGAGI. The CDR3 covers 15 residues. The V end was cut by 5 bases, the J end by 3 bases, with 16 bases between. This CDR3 reads CASSGLGAGDTEAFF. Written as DNA, the CDR3 is TGTGCCAGCAGTGGGCTGGGAGCCGGGGACACTGAAGCTTTCTTT.

The CDR3 sequence: CASSKGYEQYF. CDR3 DNA sequence: TGTGCCAGCAGCAAAGGTTACGAGCAGTACTTC. The chain couples TRBV21-1 to TRBJ2-5; no check of the table's D call, TRBD2, against the DNA was made. The DNA end favors TRBJ2-7, so the J call may be wrong. TRBV21-1 is termed a pseudogene. The CDR3 extends over 11 amino acids.

The chain recombines TRBV19 with TRBJ2-5; 12 bases fit TRBD2. CDR1 is LNHDA, CDR2 SQIVND, per germline (reference sequence). The CDR3 loop spans 15 amino acids. The V segment lost 4 bases and the J segment 5 bases; nucleotides outside the gene matches: 5. CDR3 amino acids: CASSTRTSGVETQYF. As DNA, the CDR3 is TGTGCCAGTAGTACTAGGACTAGCGGGGTTGAGACCCAGTACTTC.

The J gene is TRBJ1-6, the V gene TRBV30, with D unclear. Trimming cost V 8 bases and J 9 bases, with 5 bases left between them. Germline CDR1 and CDR2: GTSNPN and SVGIG (reference sequence). This CDR3 is built from 9 residues. Here the CDR3 reads CAGGSPLHF. In DNA, the CDR3 is TGTGCCGGCGGTTCACCCCTCCACTTT.

In this sample, this clone turned up a few times. This rearrangement joins TRBV7-2 to TRBJ2-1, with 11 bases aligning to TRBD2. The trim removed 4 bases at V and 4 bases at J, leaving 3 bases unmatched. Looked up from germline, CDR1 is SGHTA and CDR2 is FQGNSA. CDR3 size: 15 residues. The CDR3 loop reads CASSSLAGGYNEQFF. CDR3 nucleotide sequence: TGTGCCAGCAGCTCTTTAGCGGGAGGGTACAATGAGCAGTTCTTC.

The rearrangement uses TRBV7-2 and TRBJ2-7; tentatively, D is TRBD1 or TRBD2 (7 bases each). This CDR3 comprises 14 residues. Germline CDR1 reads SGHTA; CDR2 reads FQGNSA. Trimming took 4 bases from V and 3 from J, leaving 13 bases between them. The CDR3 DNA follows: TGTGCCAGCAGCTCAGCGGGACAGTTCTACGAGCAGTACTTC. Translation: CASSSAGQFYEQYF.

The chain has TRBV5-1 and TRBJ2-7; a weak D match, TRBD1 (6 bases). V lost 4 bases to trimming and J lost 3 bases, with 20 bases between them. CDR1 and CDR2 from the germline V gene are SGHRS and YFSETQ. The CDR3 consists of 16 residues. The CDR3 sequence is CASSLLLRDTDYEQYF. Written as DNA, the CDR3 is TGCGCCAGCAGCCTACTTCTCCGGGACACCGACTACGAGCAGTACTTC.

This sequence joins TRBV5-4 and TRBJ2-3, with TRBD1 as a possible D gene (6 bases). V was clipped by 0 bases and J by 3 bases, with 11 bases between them. Germline CDR1 and CDR2: SGHNT and YYREEE (reference sequence). CDR3 size: 15 residues. The CDR3 coding sequence is TGTGCCAGCAGCTTGGTAGGCAGGGGAACAGATACGCAGTATTTT. Translating gives CASSLVGRGTDTQYF.

By sample share, this clone is medium-sized. V gene TRBV7-9 combines with J gene TRBJ2-2; D unresolved. Trimming shortened V by 8 bases and J by 4 bases, and 17 bases separated the two germline ends. There are 15 residues in the CDR3. The germline gives CDR1 SEHNR, CDR2 FQNEAQ (reference sequence). CDR3 region: CASPPAHSSTGELFF. The CDR3 DNA reads TGTGCCAGCCCCCCCGCGCATTCGAGCACCGGGGAGCTGTTTTTT.

J is TRBJ1-1 and V is TRBV10-3; the D is unclear. The germline V gene encodes CDR1 ENHRY and CDR2 SYGVKD. Trimming took 6 bases from V and 0 from J, leaving 8 bases between them. This CDR3 contains 13 residues. CDR3: CAIRSIMNTEAFF. The DNA for the CDR3 is TGTGCCATCAGGAGTATAATGAACACTGAAGCTTTCTTT.

This sequence joins TRBV7-8 and TRBJ2-2; 10 positions agree with TRBD2. The CDR3 extends over 17 amino acids. V lost 5 bases to trimming and J lost 0 bases; unmatched junction nucleotides: 6. Germline assignment: CDR1 SGHVS and CDR2 FQNEAQ. The CDR3 sequence: CASSPLAGAANTGELFF. As DNA, the CDR3 is TGTGCCAGCAGCCCTCTAGCGGGGGCAGCGAACACCGGGGAGCTGTTTTTT.

In its sample, this clone was seen a few times. The gene calls are TRBV5-1 and TRBJ2-1; the D gene is possibly TRBD2 (6 bases). The germline V and J ends were trimmed by 2 bases and 11 bases, with 23 bases remaining between them. In germline, CDR1 is SGHRS, CDR2 YFSETQ. CDR3 length: 16 amino acids. The CDR3 DNA reads TGCGCCAGCAGCTTTTGGAACGGGAGAACCACAATGAAGCAGTTCTTC. Its translation: CASSFWNGRTTMKQFF.

The genes are TRBV9 and TRBJ2-1; tentative D call: TRBD2 (6 bases). Trimming pared 4 bases from V and 12 bases from J, leaving 20 bases between. The germline gives CDR1 SGDLS, CDR2 YYNGEE. CDR3 length: 14 residues. CDR3: CASSPRRGERGQFF. DNA for the CDR3: TGTGCCAGCAGCCCTCGGAGGGGCGAACGGGGGCAGTTCTTC. Variable domain in full (rest from reference TRBV9 and TRBJ2-1): DSGVTQTPKHLITATGQRVTLRCSPRSGDLSVYWYQQSLDQGLQFLIQYYNGEERAKGNILERFSAQQFPDLHSELNLSSLELGDSALYFCASSPRRGERGQFFGPGTRLTVL.

The chain's CDR3 is CASSSLSWQETQYF. The CDR3 bases are TGTGCCAGCAGCTCATTGAGCTGGCAAGAGACCCAGTACTTC. The chain couples TRBV13 to TRBJ2-5; unclear D gene. CDR3 length: 14 residues. Trimming shortened V by 4 bases and J by 2 bases, and 11 bases separated the two germline ends. Germline CDR1 and CDR2: PRHDT and FYEKMQ (reference sequence).

V usage is TRBV11-2 and J usage is TRBJ2-7; perhaps TRBD1 as D (6 bases). V was pared by 5 bases and J by 2 bases, with 13 bases between. The CDR3 length is 14 residues. CDR1 SGHAT and CDR2 FQNNGV come from the germline V gene. The CDR3 loop reads CASSLLDRPYEQYF. The CDR3 region has the DNA TGTGCCAGCAGCCTACTAGACAGGCCCTACGAGCAGTACTTC.

The chain couples TRBV7-3 to TRBJ2-5; 11 bases match TRBD2. This CDR3 is built from 15 residues. The V and J ends lost 3 bases and 5 bases, in that order; junction bases with no gene match: 5. CDR1 SGHTA and CDR2 FQGTGA come from the germline V gene. CDR3 amino acids: CASSLLAGGPETQYF. In nucleotides, the CDR3 is TGTGCCAGCAGCTTGCTAGCGGGGGGTCCGGAGACCCAGTACTTC.

This clone was seen only once. V gene TRBV19 combines with J gene TRBJ2-6; TRBD2 matches 14 bases. This CDR3 is 15 amino acids long. From germline, CDR1 is LNHDA and CDR2 SQIVND (reference sequence). V shed 9 bases, J shed 3 bases, and the junction held 1 base outside the gene matches. The CDR3 DNA sequence: TGTGCCAGCGGACTAGCGGGAGGTGGGGCCAACGTCCTGACTTTC. It encodes CASGLAGGGANVLTF. The complete variable domain, with remaining parts taken from reference TRBV19 and TRBJ2-6, reads DGGITQSPKYLFRKEGQNVTLSCEQNLNHDAMYWYRQDPGQGLRLIYYSQIVNDFQKGDIAEGYSVSREKKESFPLTVTSAQKNPTAFYLCASGLAGGGANVLTFGAGSRLTVL.

This chain links TRBV6-1 with TRBJ1-3; D remains ambiguous. The CDR3 consists of 14 residues. Trimming pared 5 bases from V and 0 bases from J, leaving 8 bases between. Germline lookup yields CDR1 MNHNS and CDR2 SASEGT. The CDR3 here is CASSFSSSGNTIYF. The CDR3 nucleotides read TGTGCCAGCAGTTTTTCCAGCTCTGGAAACACCATATATTTT.

The chain employs TRBV6-6 and TRBJ2-7; D ambiguous. Per germline, CDR1 MNHNY and CDR2 SVGAGI (reference sequence). The V and J ends lost 4 bases and 1 base respectively, with 11 bases between them. The CDR3 is made up of 14 amino acids. The DNA of the CDR3 is TGTGCCAGCAGTTTACTACCGGATTCCTACGAGCAGTACTTC. It yields the protein CASSLLPDSYEQYF.